This TCR beta chain was identified in a study of blood T cell repertoires in COVID-19 (dated by TCRdb to 2020 to 2021). In the study overall: Samples from collaborators originated in the United States, Italy and Spain and spanned both the acute and convalescent phases of COVID-19. Where HLA class I and class II types were available, the types were taken from metadata supplied by the sample provider, not from assay-based typing. Deeply sampled blood TCRbeta repertoires from subjects exposed to, actively infected with, or recovered from COVID-19 were included in the dataset. The sample metadata nearly always contained a de-identified subject ID, COVID-19 status, age in years and sex. The material from the prospective study consisted of cDNA or gDNA derived from T cells, B-cell-depleted T cells, or PBMCs. Samples were obtained from the ongoing ImmuneRACE study (first 160 participants) and from 1,254 subjects provided by 6 global collaborators. The repertoires were made available in a free public database intended to serve as a resource for research on the immune response to SARS-CoV-2.

The collaborating institutions used their own protocols to collect whole blood in K2EDTA tubes. Collaborator samples were shipped for TCRbeta analysis as frozen whole blood, isolated PBMCs, or DNA extracted from either sample type. Here is what the overall study found, with its caveats: Clinical and demographic metadata were provided uncurated, with the amount varying by source and participant.

CDR3 length: 15 amino acids, cysteine to phenylalanine. Left in the record is the CDR3 DNA by itself, 45 bases read in frame from the first base. CDR1 SGHRS and CDR2 YFSETQ were looked up in the germline V gene. The germline V end is reduced by 0 bases and the J end by 5 bases; junction bases left unmatched: 5. TCRbeta CDR3 regions were amplified from genomic DNA by means of the immunoSEQ Assay, a bias-controlled multiplex PCR. In the source study's methods: The number of nucleated cells in each sample was estimated by amplification of reference gene primers within the assay. To quantify the absolute abundance of each unique TCRbeta CDR3 rearrangement, sequence reads were collapsed and filtered. For each sample, productive Simpson clonality was calculated by taking the square root of Simpson's diversity index across productive rearrangements. TCRdb limited this immuneACCESS table to in-frame rearrangements with V and J called. A share of clones is missing; checked studies link under half to unresolved V genes, and the rest is unexplained. V and J calls plus clone size are reproduced from that table; the DNA served to infer D and trimming. The sample table holds about 120,000 clones, of which around 81% were seen once. The ten largest clones take up 3.8% of the sample.

A single count supports this clone. Its cognate antigen has yet to be identified. No base quality information exists; no much larger clone differs at one position. What was sequenced was peripheral blood. This receptor was taken from a woman in her forties or fifties with acute or convalescent COVID-19. In this chain, TRBV5-1 is recombined with TRBJ1-5; 7 middle bases align to TRBD1. Read as DNA, the sequence is TGCGCCAGCAGCTTGGGGGGGACAGAAGATCAGCCCCAGCATTTT. It translates to CASSLGGTEDQPQHF.